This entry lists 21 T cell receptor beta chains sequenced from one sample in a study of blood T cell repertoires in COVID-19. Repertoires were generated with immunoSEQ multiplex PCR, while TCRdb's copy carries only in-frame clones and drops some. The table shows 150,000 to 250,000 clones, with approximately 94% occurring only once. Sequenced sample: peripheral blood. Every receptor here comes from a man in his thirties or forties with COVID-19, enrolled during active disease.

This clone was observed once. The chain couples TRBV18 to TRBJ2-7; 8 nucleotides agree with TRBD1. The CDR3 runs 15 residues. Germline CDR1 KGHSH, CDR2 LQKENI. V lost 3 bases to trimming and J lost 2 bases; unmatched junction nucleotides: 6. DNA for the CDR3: TGTGCCAGCTCACCGGCGACAGGGGTAACCTACGAGCAGTACTTC. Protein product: CASSPATGVTYEQYF.

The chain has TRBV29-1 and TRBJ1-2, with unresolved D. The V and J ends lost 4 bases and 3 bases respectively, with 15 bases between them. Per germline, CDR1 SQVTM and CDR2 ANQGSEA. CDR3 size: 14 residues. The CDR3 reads CSVGMGGFDYGYTF. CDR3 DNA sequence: TGCAGCGTTGGAATGGGCGGGTTTGACTATGGCTACACCTTC. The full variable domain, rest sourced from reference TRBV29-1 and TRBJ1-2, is SAVISQKPSRDICQRGTSLTIQCQVDSQVTMMFWYRQQPGQSLTLIATANQGSEATYESGFVIDKFPISRPNLTFSTLTVSNMSPEDSSIYLCSVGMGGFDYGYTFGSGTRLTVV.

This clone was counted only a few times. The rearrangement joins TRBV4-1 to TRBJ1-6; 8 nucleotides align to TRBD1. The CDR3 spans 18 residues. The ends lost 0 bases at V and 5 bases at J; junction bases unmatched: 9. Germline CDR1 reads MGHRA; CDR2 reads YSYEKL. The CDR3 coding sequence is TGCGCCAGCAGCCAAGAGAGTTTATGGGACAGGAATAATTCACCCCTCCACTTT. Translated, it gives CASSQESLWDRNNSPLHF.

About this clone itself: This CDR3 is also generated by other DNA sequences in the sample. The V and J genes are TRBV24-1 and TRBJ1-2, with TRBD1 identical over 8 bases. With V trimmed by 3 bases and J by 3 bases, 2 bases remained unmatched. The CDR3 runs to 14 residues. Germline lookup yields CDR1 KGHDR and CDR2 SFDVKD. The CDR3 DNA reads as TGTGCCACCAGTGATCCGGGACAGGACTATGGCTACACCTTC. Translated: CATSDPGQDYGYTF.

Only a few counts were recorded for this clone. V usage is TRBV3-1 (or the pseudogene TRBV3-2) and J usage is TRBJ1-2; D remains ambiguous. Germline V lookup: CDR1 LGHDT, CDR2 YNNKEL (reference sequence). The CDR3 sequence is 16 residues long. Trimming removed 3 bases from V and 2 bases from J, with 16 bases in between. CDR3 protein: CASSHPAGNLNYGYTF. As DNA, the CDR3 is TGTGCCAGCAGCCACCCCGCGGGAAATTTGAACTATGGCTACACCTTC.

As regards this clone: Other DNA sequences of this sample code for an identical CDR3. The CDR3 nucleotides are TGTGCCAGCAGCTATGGACAGAACACTGAAGCTTTCTTT. Protein sequence: CASSYGQNTEAFF. The V and J genes are TRBV6-5 and TRBJ1-1; perhaps TRBD1 as D (5 bases). The CDR3 has 13 residues. The V end was cut by 6 bases, the J end by 1 base, with 9 bases between. From germline, CDR1 is MNHEY and CDR2 SVGAGI.

CDR3 sequence: CASSYGVTSNYGYTF. The CDR3, as DNA: TGTGCCAGCAGCTACGGGGTAACGTCTAACTATGGCTACACCTTC. The V and J genes are TRBV5-4 and TRBJ1-2; D remains unclear. Germline CDR1 and CDR2: SGHNT and YYREEE (reference sequence). Trimming took 3 bases from V and 0 from J, leaving 12 bases between them. The CDR3 sequence is 15 residues long.

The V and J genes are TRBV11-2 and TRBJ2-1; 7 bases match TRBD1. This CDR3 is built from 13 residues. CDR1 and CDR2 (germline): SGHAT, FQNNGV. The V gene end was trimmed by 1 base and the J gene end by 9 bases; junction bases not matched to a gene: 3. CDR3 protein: CASSLGAGGEQFF. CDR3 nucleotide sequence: TGTGCCAGCAGCTTAGGAGCAGGGGGTGAGCAGTTCTTC.

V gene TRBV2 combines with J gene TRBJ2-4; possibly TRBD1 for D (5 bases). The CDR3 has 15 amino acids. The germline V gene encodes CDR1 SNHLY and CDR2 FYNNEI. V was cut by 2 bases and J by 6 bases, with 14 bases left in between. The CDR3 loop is CASSESPGKGNIQYF. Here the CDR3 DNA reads TGTGCCAGCAGTGAATCTCCAGGGAAGGGAAACATTCAGTACTTC.

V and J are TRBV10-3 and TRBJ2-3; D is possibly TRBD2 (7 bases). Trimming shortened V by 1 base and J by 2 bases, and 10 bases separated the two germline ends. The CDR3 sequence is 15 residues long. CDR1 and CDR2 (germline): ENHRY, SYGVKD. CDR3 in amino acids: CAISEWGGATDTQYF. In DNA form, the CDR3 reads TGTGCCATCAGTGAGTGGGGGGGGGCCACAGATACGCAGTATTTT.

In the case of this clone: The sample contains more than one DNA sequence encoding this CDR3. DNA of the CDR3: TGCGCCAGCAGCCAGGGACAGGATTCCTATGGCTACACCTTC. Its translation: CASSQGQDSYGYTF. The chain uses TRBV4-1 and TRBJ1-2; 8 nucleotides match TRBD1. Germline V gene sequence: CDR1 MGHRA, CDR2 YSYEKL. This CDR3 contains 14 residues. V shed 3 bases, J shed 4 bases, and the junction held 4 bases outside the gene matches.

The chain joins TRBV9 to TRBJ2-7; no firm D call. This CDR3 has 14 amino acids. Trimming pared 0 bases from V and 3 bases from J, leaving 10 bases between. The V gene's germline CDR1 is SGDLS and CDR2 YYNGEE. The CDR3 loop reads CASSVGSEVYEQYF. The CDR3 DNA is TGTGCCAGCAGCGTAGGTAGTGAAGTCTACGAGCAGTACTTC.

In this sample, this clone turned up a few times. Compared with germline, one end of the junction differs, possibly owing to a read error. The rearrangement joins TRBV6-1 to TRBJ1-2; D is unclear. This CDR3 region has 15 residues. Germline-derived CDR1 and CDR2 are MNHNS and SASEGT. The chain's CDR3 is CASIEYAGNNYGYTF. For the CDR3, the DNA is TGTGCCAGCATTGAATATGCGGGCAACAACTATGGCTACACCTTC.

The CDR3 DNA reads TGTGCCAGCAGCCATAAAGGGACTAGCGAGACCCAGTACTTC. It is translated as CASSHKGTSETQYF. This rearrangement joins TRBV3-1 (or the pseudogene TRBV3-2) to TRBJ2-5, with TRBD2 matching 9 bases. The V and J ends lost 3 bases and 5 bases, in that order; junction bases with no gene match: 4. The CDR3 has 14 amino acids. Germline CDR1 is LGHDT and CDR2 is YNNKEL (reference sequence).

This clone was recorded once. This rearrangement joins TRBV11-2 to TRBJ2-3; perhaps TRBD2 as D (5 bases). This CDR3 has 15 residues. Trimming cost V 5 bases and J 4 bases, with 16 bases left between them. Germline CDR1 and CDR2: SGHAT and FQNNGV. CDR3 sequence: CASSLLVSGADTQYF. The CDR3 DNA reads TGTGCCAGCAGCCTTTTAGTCAGCGGAGCAGATACGCAGTATTTT.

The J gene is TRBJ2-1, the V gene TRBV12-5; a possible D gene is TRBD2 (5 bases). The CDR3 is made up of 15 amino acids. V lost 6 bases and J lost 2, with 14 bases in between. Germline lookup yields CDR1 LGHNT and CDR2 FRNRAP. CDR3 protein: CASGASGSPYNEQFF. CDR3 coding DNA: TGTGCTAGTGGGGCCAGCGGCTCTCCCTACAATGAGCAGTTCTTC.

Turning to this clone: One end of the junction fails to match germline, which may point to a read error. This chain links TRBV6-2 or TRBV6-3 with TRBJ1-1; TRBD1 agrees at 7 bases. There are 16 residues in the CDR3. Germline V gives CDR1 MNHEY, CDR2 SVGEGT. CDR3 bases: TGTGCCAGCAGCTACTGGGGACAGAGCATGAACACTGAAGCTTTCTTT. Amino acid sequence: CASSYWGQSMNTEAFF.

The CDR3, as DNA: TGCGCCAGCAGTGAGTATTATTTTGAAGCTTTCTTT. Translating it yields CASSEYYFEAFF. The chain recombines TRBV10-2 with TRBJ1-1; D is unclear. V lost 1 base to trimming and J lost 7 bases, with 7 bases between them. Germline CDR1 WSHSY, CDR2 SAAADI. The CDR3 is 12 residues long.

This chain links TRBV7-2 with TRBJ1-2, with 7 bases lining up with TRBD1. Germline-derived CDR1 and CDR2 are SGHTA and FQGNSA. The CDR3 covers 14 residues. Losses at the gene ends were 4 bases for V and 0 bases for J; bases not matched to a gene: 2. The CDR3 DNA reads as TGTGCCAGCAGCTGGACAGGAACTAACTATGGCTACACCTTC. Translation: CASSWTGTNYGYTF.

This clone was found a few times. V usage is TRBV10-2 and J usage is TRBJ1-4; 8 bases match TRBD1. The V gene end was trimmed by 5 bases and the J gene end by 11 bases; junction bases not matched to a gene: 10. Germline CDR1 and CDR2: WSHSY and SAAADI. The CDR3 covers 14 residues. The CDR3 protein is CASSSRQGIRKLFF. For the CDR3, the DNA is TGCGCCAGCAGTTCCCGACAGGGGATCAGGAAACTGTTTTTT.

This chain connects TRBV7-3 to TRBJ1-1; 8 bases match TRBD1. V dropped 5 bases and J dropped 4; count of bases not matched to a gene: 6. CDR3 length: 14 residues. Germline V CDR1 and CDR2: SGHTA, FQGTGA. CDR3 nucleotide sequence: TGTGCCAGCAGCCCACAGGGGGGGGTCACTGAAGCTTTCTTT. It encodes CASSPQGGVTEAFF.